The 32 T cell receptor beta chains below all came from one sample that was sequenced in a study of CD4 T cells in relation to SARS-CoV-2 and coronaviruses. Profiling relied on immunoSEQ multiplex PCR, and the TCRdb table lists in-frame clones only, not all of them. The data contain around 28,000 clones, about 79% of them singletons. The unexposed donors gave CD4+ T cells in about 2010-2018, prior to COVID-19. After approximately 10 days of culture, CD4+ T cells were isolated. These receptors are not linked to any known antigen. The sequenced material came from CD4+ T cells from PBMCs, cultured in vitro. These receptors were collected from a human donor in good health.

V gene TRBV11-3 combines with J gene TRBJ2-7; 7 bases agree with TRBD1. Germline V CDR1 and CDR2: SGHNT, YENEEA. CDR3 length: 14 residues. Trimming cost V 4 bases and J 5 bases; bases outside gene matches: 8. CDR3 nucleotide sequence: TGTGCCAGCAGCTCTCGACAGGGCGGAGACGAGCAGTACTTC. Translated: CASSSRQGGDEQYF. Based on the CDR3 plus reference TRBV11-3 and TRBJ2-7, the full variable domain is EAGVVQSPRYKIIEKKQPVAFWCNPISGHNTLYWYLQNLGQGPELLIRYENEEAVDDSQLPKDRFSAERLKGVDSTLKIQPAELGDSAVYLCASSSRQGGDEQYFGPGTRLTVT.

The chain's CDR3 is CSVKIRGGMDTEAFF. In DNA, the CDR3 is TGCAGCGTCAAAATTCGAGGGGGCATGGACACTGAAGCTTTCTTT. The chain combines TRBV29-1 with TRBJ1-1; 7 bases line up with TRBD1. The CDR3 length is 15 residues. Germline V lookup: CDR1 SQVTM, CDR2 ANQGSEA. V lost 6 bases and J lost 3; bases outside the gene matches: 13. Supplemented by reference TRBV29-1 and TRBJ1-1, the full variable domain reads SAVISQKPSRDICQRGTSLTIQCQVDSQVTMMFWYRQQPGQSLTLIATANQGSEATYESGFVIDKFPISRPNLTFSTLTVSNMSPEDSSIYLCSVKIRGGMDTEAFFGQGTRLTVV.

Here the CDR3 reads CASSQEIMIAGAHYEQYF. The CDR3 nucleotides read TGCGCCAGCAGCCAAGAGATTATGATAGCGGGAGCCCACTACGAGCAGTACTTC. The chain uses TRBV4-1 and TRBJ2-7; TRBD2 agrees at 9 bases. The CDR3 spans 18 residues. The trim removed 0 bases at V and 3 bases at J, leaving 12 bases unmatched. CDR1 and CDR2 (germline): MGHRA, YSYEKL.

The rearrangement joins TRBV3-1 (or the pseudogene TRBV3-2) to TRBJ1-4, with unresolved D. The CDR3 is made up of 17 amino acids. The V gene's germline CDR1 is LGHDT and CDR2 YNNKEL (reference sequence). V was trimmed by 6 bases and J by 0 bases, leaving 17 bases between them. The CDR3 spells CASRPTGPETTNEKLFF. DNA of the CDR3: TGTGCCAGCAGACCAACCGGGCCGGAAACAACTAATGAAAAACTGTTTTTT.

This chain links TRBV10-3 with TRBJ2-3; 9 bases fit TRBD1. CDR1 ENHRY and CDR2 SYGVKD come from the germline V gene. This CDR3 region has 14 residues. Unmatched junction bases numbered 5, after V lost 2 bases and J lost 8 bases. The CDR3 loop reads CAISEPGTGFTQYF. The CDR3 DNA is TGTGCCATCAGTGAGCCGGGGACAGGGTTTACGCAGTATTTT.

This chain uses TRBV5-8 with TRBJ2-2, with TRBD1 matching over 7 bases. Germline trimming cut 9 bases from V and 5 bases from J; bases unmatched to any gene: 7. CDR3 length equals 13 residues. CDR1 is SGHTS, CDR2 YDEGEE, per germline. The CDR3 DNA sequence: TGTGCCATCCGGGACAGAATAACCGGGGAGCTGTTTTTT. Translated, it gives CAIRDRITGELFF.

The chain couples TRBV12-3 or TRBV12-4 to TRBJ1-2; 7 bases line up with TRBD1. Unmatched junction bases numbered 7, after V lost 6 bases and J lost 6 bases. The CDR3 covers 13 residues. Here the CDR3 reads CASRKPGGNGYTF. CDR3 DNA sequence: TGTGCCAGCAGGAAACCAGGGGGAAATGGCTACACCTTC.

The CDR3 DNA follows: TGTGCCAGCAGCCAAGAAGTAGGGTATTACTATGGCTACACCTTC. Translation gives CASSQEVGYYYGYTF. The chain recombines TRBV3-1 (or the pseudogene TRBV3-2) with TRBJ1-2, with D uncertain. Germline CDR1 LGHDT, CDR2 YNNKEL (reference sequence). Trimming took 0 bases from V and 3 from J, leaving 11 bases between them. The CDR3 runs to 15 residues.

The chain has TRBV18 and TRBJ2-7; D is undetermined. Germline CDR1 and CDR2: KGHSH and LQKENI. Trimming removed 6 bases from V and 0 bases from J, with 12 bases in between. This CDR3 spans 14 amino acids. DNA of the CDR3: TGTGCCAGCTCCTCGGCACAGAGCTCCTACGAGCAGTACTTC. The encoded protein is CASSSAQSSYEQYF.

This sequence joins TRBV5-6 and TRBJ1-2; the D is unclear. The CDR3 extends over 13 amino acids. V lost 1 base and J lost 6, with 10 bases in between. Per the germline V gene, CDR1 is SGHDT and CDR2 is YYEEEE. CDR3 DNA: TGTGCCAGCAGCTTGACGTTAGGGAATGGCTACACCTTC. This sequence encodes CASSLTLGNGYTF. Using reference TRBV5-6 and TRBJ1-2 for the parts outside the CDR3, the full variable domain is DAGVTQSPTHLIKTRGQQVTLRCSPKSGHDTVSWYQQALGQGPQFIFQYYEEEERQRGNFPDRFSGHQFPNYSSELNVNALLLGDSALYLCASSLTLGNGYTFGSGTRLTVV.

The rearrangement uses TRBV9 and TRBJ2-6; 12 nucleotides line up with TRBD2. CDR3 length equals 17 residues. J lost 3 bases, V lost 0 bases, and 1 base had no gene match. Germline loops: CDR1 SGDLS, CDR2 YYNGEE. CDR3 bases: TGTGCCAGCAGCGTAGGACTAGCGGGAGTTGGGGCCAACGTCCTGACTTTC. Translation: CASSVGLAGVGANVLTF.

The chain combines TRBV7-2 with TRBJ2-1, with D perhaps matching TRBD1 (10 bases). Deletions cut 5 bases from V and 10 bases from J, with 33 bases between. Germline loops: CDR1 SGHTA, CDR2 FQGNSA. The CDR3 is made up of 19 amino acids. The CDR3 is CASSGGTGAYGGGAREQFF. CDR3 nucleotides: TGTGCCAGCAGCGGAGGGACAGGGGCTTATGGCGGGGGGGCAAGAGAGCAGTTCTTC.

The rearrangement uses TRBV3-1 (or the pseudogene TRBV3-2) and TRBJ1-2; D gene uncertain. Looked up from germline, CDR1 is LGHDT and CDR2 is YNNKEL (reference sequence). This CDR3 has 15 residues. Deletions cut 4 bases from V and 2 bases from J, with 14 bases between. In DNA form, the CDR3 reads TGTGCCAGCAGCCGACTCGCCCAGGAGAACTATGGCTACACCTTC. Translation: CASSRLAQENYGYTF.

In its sample, this clone was seen a few times. The chain couples TRBV10-3 to TRBJ2-3; D possibly matches TRBD1 or TRBD2 (5 bases each). Per the germline V gene, CDR1 is ENHRY and CDR2 is SYGVKD. V was cut by 4 bases and J by 4 bases, with 12 bases left in between. There are 14 residues in the CDR3. The CDR3 spells CAISGSGTADTQYF. For the CDR3, the DNA is TGTGCCATCAGTGGATCAGGGACGGCAGATACGCAGTATTTT.

The rearrangement joins TRBV4-3 to TRBJ2-2, with 8 bases matching TRBD2. With V trimmed by 0 bases and J by 1 base, 4 bases remained unmatched. The CDR3 consists of 17 residues. Germline CDR1 is LGHNA and CDR2 is YSLEER. The CDR3 here is CASSQDTGRGNTGELFF. The DNA for the CDR3 is TGCGCCAGCAGCCAAGATACCGGGAGGGGGAACACCGGGGAGCTGTTTTTT.

This chain uses TRBV9 with TRBJ1-2; tentatively, D is TRBD1 (5 bases). CDR3 length: 11 amino acids. CDR1 is SGDLS and CDR2 is YYNGEE in the germline V gene. Trimming left V 2 bases short and J 7 bases short, with 6 bases between. The CDR3 nucleotides read TGTGCCAGCAGCGTTGGGGCTGGCTACACCTTC. Protein sequence: CASSVGAGYTF.

In its sample, this clone was seen once. The V gene is TRBV11-2, the J gene TRBJ2-5, with D perhaps matching TRBD1 (5 bases). Germline V CDR1 and CDR2: SGHAT, FQNNGV. The CDR3 consists of 13 residues. Trimming pared 5 bases from V and 2 bases from J, leaving 9 bases between. In DNA, the CDR3 is TGTGCCAGCAGCCGTGACAGACAAGAGACCCAGTACTTC. This translates into CASSRDRQETQYF.

The CDR3: CASSYLSGSNYGYTF. CDR3 nucleotides: TGTGCCAGCAGTTACTTGAGTGGAAGCAACTATGGCTACACCTTC. The chain carries TRBV6-5 and TRBJ1-2; D remains ambiguous. V lost 1 base, J lost 2 bases, and 11 bases lay in between. Germline V gene lookup returns CDR1 MNHEY and CDR2 SVGAGI. The CDR3 runs 15 residues.

The V and J genes are TRBV3-1 (or the pseudogene TRBV3-2) and TRBJ1-2; a possible D gene is TRBD1 (5 bases). Trimming took off 4 bases at V and 5 bases at J, with 14 bases between the two ends. The CDR3 sequence is 14 residues long. Germline-derived CDR1 and CDR2 are LGHDT and YNNKEL (reference sequence). The CDR3, as DNA: TGTGCCAGCAGCCCCACCTCGGGACTTTATGGCTACACCTTC. Translation: CASSPTSGLYGYTF.

CDR3 amino acids: CASSIGTQAYGYTF. In DNA, the CDR3 is TGTGCCAGCAGTATAGGGACTCAAGCCTATGGCTACACCTTC. This chain joins TRBV7-8 and TRBJ1-2; D is possibly TRBD1 (5 bases). The germline gives CDR1 SGHVS, CDR2 FQNEAQ. V lost 6 bases to trimming and J lost 4 bases, with 15 bases between them. This CDR3 region has 14 residues.

The chain recombines TRBV9 with TRBJ2-3, with 12 bases identical to TRBD2. Germline loops: CDR1 SGDLS, CDR2 YYNGEE. CDR3 length equals 16 residues. Unmatched junction bases numbered 7, after V lost 1 base and J lost 7 bases. CDR3 sequence: CASSVPSGGAWNTQYF. The CDR3 region has the DNA TGTGCCAGCAGCGTACCTAGCGGGGGGGCCTGGAATACGCAGTATTTT.

This clone has only one observation. DNA for the CDR3: TGTGCCAGCAGCCAGGCAGGCAGGGGGCAAAATTCACCCCTCCACTTT. Translation: CASSQAGRGQNSPLHF. This sequence joins TRBV3-1 (or the pseudogene TRBV3-2) and TRBJ1-6; TRBD1 aligns across 8 bases. With 3 bases clipped from V and 7 bases from J, the junction kept 8 bases outside the gene matches. The CDR3 covers 16 residues. The germline CDR1 and CDR2 sequences are LGHDT and YNNKEL (reference sequence).

The chain couples TRBV27 to TRBJ2-7; D is perhaps TRBD1 (6 bases). CDR3 length: 15 residues. V was clipped by 3 bases and J by 0 bases, with 12 bases between them. Germline CDR1 reads MNHEY; CDR2 reads SMNVEV (reference sequence). CDR3 bases: TGTGCCAGCAGTTTGCAGGGGAGACCCTCCTACGAGCAGTACTTC. Protein product: CASSLQGRPSYEQYF.

V gene TRBV6-2 or TRBV6-3 combines with J gene TRBJ2-7; no clear D gene. There are 14 residues in the CDR3. The ends were cut back, 0 bases at V and 3 bases at J, with 9 bases in the middle. Germline CDR1 and CDR2: MNHEY and SVGEGT. CDR3 sequence reads: CASSYSVGDYEQYF. The CDR3 DNA reads TGTGCCAGCAGTTACTCAGTTGGAGACTACGAGCAGTACTTC.

This rearrangement joins TRBV11-2 to TRBJ1-5, with D possibly being TRBD1 (5 bases). Trimming pared 3 bases from V and 3 bases from J, leaving 15 bases between. CDR3 length: 16 residues. In germline, CDR1 is SGHAT, CDR2 FQNNGV. CDR3 bases: TGTGCCAGCAGCTTCCTCCTGACAGAGCTCAATCAGCCCCAGCATTTT. This translates into CASSFLLTELNQPQHF.

The chain employs TRBV4-1 and TRBJ1-6; TRBD1 might be the D (5 bases). Trimming stripped 4 bases from V and 7 bases from J, with 14 bases between. CDR1 MGHRA and CDR2 YSYEKL come from the germline V gene. CDR3 size: 15 residues. CDR3 in DNA: TGCGCCAGCAGCCGGACACAGACGGTCAATTCACCCCTCCACTTT. It yields the protein CASSRTQTVNSPLHF.

This clone turned up a few times. The J gene is TRBJ2-7, the V gene TRBV9; TRBD2 matches 10 bases. The CDR3 length is 14 residues. Trimming cost V 2 bases and J 5 bases; bases outside gene matches: 4. Germline V lookup: CDR1 SGDLS, CDR2 YYNGEE. This chain's CDR3 is CASSVTSGNHEQYF. CDR3 bases: TGTGCCAGCAGCGTCACTAGCGGGAACCACGAGCAGTACTTC.

This clone has only a few counts. This chain links TRBV18 with TRBJ1-1; D is unclear. Germline CDR1 reads KGHSH; CDR2 reads LQKENI. The CDR3 is made up of 12 amino acids. Trimming removed 4 bases from V and 9 bases from J, with 12 bases in between. The CDR3 DNA follows: TGTGCCAGCTCACTCTCCGACGGAAAAGCTTTCTTT. As protein: CASSLSDGKAFF. Full variable domain (outside the CDR3, taken from reference TRBV18 and TRBJ1-1): NAGVMQNPRHLVRRRGQEARLRCSPMKGHSHVYWYRQLPEEGLKFMVYLQKENIIDESGMPKERFSAEFPKEGPSILRIQQVVRGDSAAYFCASSLSDGKAFFGQGTRLTVV.

The V call is TRBV6-5, the J call TRBJ2-7; either TRBD1 or TRBD2 may fit D (5 bases each). V was clipped by 2 bases and J by 2 bases, with 10 bases between them. The length of the CDR3 is 14 residues. Looked up from germline, CDR1 is MNHEY and CDR2 is SVGAGI. CDR3 nucleotide sequence: TGTGCCAGCAGTTACGGGGGACGAGCCTACGAGCAGTACTTC. Its translation is CASSYGGRAYEQYF.

This clone was counted a few times. The rearrangement joins TRBV7-3 to TRBJ2-2; TRBD2 agrees at 11 bases. The junction had 4 bases not matched to a gene; V was cut back by 5 bases and J by 5 bases. This CDR3 has 15 residues. CDR1 SGHTA and CDR2 FQGTGA come from the germline V gene. CDR3 coding DNA: TGTGCCAGCAGCCTAGCGGGAGGCAGGACCGGGGAGCTGTTTTTT. Its translation is CASSLAGGRTGELFF.

The V call is TRBV9, the J call TRBJ1-6, with D possibly TRBD1 on 6 matching bases. The V gene's germline CDR1 is SGDLS and CDR2 YYNGEE. Between the trimmed V and J ends, which lost 0 bases and 7 bases, there was a span of 11 bases. This CDR3 is 15 amino acids long. CDR3 nucleotide sequence: TGTGCCAGCAGCGTAGCGTCAGGGGTCAATTCACCCCTCCACTTT. It yields the protein CASSVASGVNSPLHF.

This clone turned up a few times. The chain is built from TRBV25-1 and TRBJ1-1; TRBD1 is a possible D gene (5 bases). Germline V gene data show CDR1 as MGHDK and CDR2 as SYGVNS. V lost 2 bases, J lost 4 bases, and 20 bases lay in between. The CDR3 spans 17 residues. The CDR3 protein is CASSELLTVLSVTEAFF. Written as DNA, the CDR3 is TGTGCCAGCAGTGAACTCCTGACAGTATTAAGTGTCACTGAAGCTTTCTTT.